The 5 T cell receptor beta chains in this list originate from one sample, sequenced in a study of response to subunit inactivated influenza vaccine. TCRdb processed the RT-PCR reads anew with MiXCR; each CDR3 protein has one entry. Of more than 500,000 distinct CDR3 sequences listed, 11% are singletons. The data also belong to a second study, concerning T cells expressing NK-cell markers. As reported in that work: What made the TCR beta cDNA was 5'RACE template switching with UMIs.

The material sequenced was PBMCs from blood, taken on the day of vaccination. The origin of the receptors is a middle-aged man who received an inactivated influenza vaccine.

This clonotype was recorded a few times. J is TRBJ2-7 and V is TRBV5-1; TRBD2 might be the D (5 bases). The germline V gene encodes CDR1 SGHRS and CDR2 YFSETQ. V shed 4 bases and J shed 4 bases, with 9 bases lying between them. CDR3 size: 12 residues. The CDR3 sequence is CASSGGMYEQYF. As DNA, the CDR3 is TGCGCCAGCAGCGGAGGAATGTACGAGCAGTACTTC.

The chain has TRBV7-2 and TRBJ2-7; D unclear. The CDR3 is made up of 16 amino acids. Germline values: CDR1 SGHTA, CDR2 FQGNSA. The V gene lost 0 bases and the J gene lost 3 bases, with 15 bases spanning the gap. CDR3 nucleotides: TGTGCCAGCAGCTTAGCGATGACTTCCAGTATCTACGAGCAGTACTTC. Residues: CASSLAMTSSIYEQYF.

The chain couples TRBV6-5 to TRBJ2-2, with a weak D call TRBD2 (5 bases). Trimming removed 0 bases at V and 3 bases at J, with 11 bases between. This CDR3 spans 16 amino acids. From germline, CDR1 is MNHEY and CDR2 SVGAGI. CDR3 nucleotides: TGTGCCAGCAGTTACTCGGACTCCGGATACACCGGGGAGCTGTTTTTT. This sequence encodes CASSYSDSGYTGELFF.

The sample holds a few counts of this clonotype. The gene calls are TRBV4-2 and TRBJ1-5, with 9 bases lining up with TRBD1. The CDR3 has 15 residues. Germline V gene lookup returns CDR1 LGHNA and CDR2 YNFKEQ. V was clipped by 0 bases and J by 7 bases; unmatched bases: 4. CDR3 sequence reads: CASSQDLQGAQPQHF. The CDR3 DNA reads TGTGCCAGCAGCCAAGATTTACAGGGGGCACAGCCCCAGCATTTT.

This rearrangement joins TRBV29-1 to TRBJ2-1; 7 nucleotides line up with TRBD2. CDR1 SQVTM and CDR2 ANQGSEA come from the germline V gene. The CDR3 has 15 residues. J gave up 2 bases and V 2 bases, and 6 bases lay outside the gene matches. The CDR3 reads CSVETEGGAYNEQFF. CDR3 DNA sequence: TGCAGCGTTGAAACTGAGGGAGGGGCCTACAATGAGCAGTTCTTC.